The T cell receptor (beta chain) described here comes from a study of CD8 T cells in ankylosing spondylitis. Study observations and caveats: Disease-linked clones, CD8+, were relatively rare in peripheral blood.

TCRdb processed the 5' RACE reads anew with MiXCR; each CDR3 protein has one entry. The sample yields approximately 150,000 distinct CDR3 sequences, approximately 9.9% seen once. V dropped 5 bases and J dropped 4; count of bases not matched to a gene: 12. The CDR3 extends over 16 amino acids. This clonotype was counted at least ten times. The target antigen is unknown. The chain joins TRBV12-3 or TRBV12-4 to TRBJ1-1, with 8 nucleotides matching TRBD1. The clonotype originates from a female donor with ankylosing spondylitis or in good health (not recorded which). The sample was blood, either unsorted or a sorted T cell fraction (not recorded which). The CDR3 protein is CASSPGQAWSLTEAFF. The CDR3, as DNA: TGTGCCAGCAGTCCGGGACAGGCCTGGTCTCTCACTGAAGCTTTCTTT.